These 4 T cell receptor beta chains share one sample of origin, sequenced in a study of blood T cell repertoires in COVID-19. The table came from immunoSEQ multiplex PCR; TCRdb's copy has only in-frame clones and leaves some out. The sample yields more than 60,000 clones, roughly 90% seen once. Material for sequencing was peripheral blood. These receptors came from a woman aged 80 or older with active or convalescent COVID-19.

This chain connects TRBV4-1 to TRBJ2-1; 9 positions match TRBD1. The CDR3 loop spans 16 amino acids. In germline, CDR1 is MGHRA, CDR2 YSYEKL. The V segment lost 2 bases and the J segment 12 bases; nucleotides outside the gene matches: 14. The CDR3 here is CASSQPRDRVYIGQFF. The CDR3 nucleotides are TGCGCCAGCAGCCAACCCCGGGACAGGGTGTACATCGGGCAGTTCTTC.

The genes are TRBV9 and TRBJ1-1, with 8 positions matching TRBD1. This CDR3 spans 17 amino acids. V lost 3 bases and J lost 1; bases outside the gene matches: 11. The germline V gene encodes CDR1 SGDLS and CDR2 YYNGEE. The CDR3 DNA reads TGTGCCAGCAGCGCTGCCCGGGACAGGCAGGGGAACACTGAAGCTTTCTTT. Translated: CASSAARDRQGNTEAFF.

The chain combines TRBV7-9 with TRBJ2-5, with D tentatively TRBD1 (7 bases). Deletions cut 2 bases from V and 1 base from J, with 14 bases between. The CDR3 runs to 16 residues. Germline-derived CDR1 and CDR2 are SEHNR and FQNEAQ (reference sequence). CDR3 in amino acids: CASSLPRGAVQETQYF. As DNA, the CDR3 is TGTGCCAGCAGCTTACCCAGGGGGGCTGTCCAAGAGACCCAGTACTTC. Based on the CDR3 plus reference TRBV7-9 and TRBJ2-5, the full variable domain is DTGVSQNPRHKITKRGQNVTFRCDPISEHNRLYWYRQTLGQGPEFLTYFQNEAQLEKSRLLSDRFSAERPKGSFSTLEIQRTEQGDSAMYLCASSLPRGAVQETQYFGPGTRLLVL.

The rearrangement links TRBV15 to TRBJ2-2; the match to TRBD1 covers 7 bases. The CDR3 length is 16 residues. The V and J ends lost 8 bases and 0 bases, in that order; junction bases with no gene match: 9. CDR1 and CDR2 (germline): LNHNV, YYDKDF (reference sequence). The CDR3, as DNA: TGTGCCACCTCTCAGGACAGGACCTCGAACACCGGGGAGCTGTTTTTT. It encodes CATSQDRTSNTGELFF. The whole variable domain, remainder taken from reference TRBV15 and TRBJ2-2, is DAMVIQNPRYQVTQFGKPVTLSCSQTLNHNVMYWYQQKSSQAPKLLFHYYDKDFNNEADTPDNFQSRRPNTSFCFLDIRSPGLGDTAMYLCATSQDRTSNTGELFFGEGSRLTVL.